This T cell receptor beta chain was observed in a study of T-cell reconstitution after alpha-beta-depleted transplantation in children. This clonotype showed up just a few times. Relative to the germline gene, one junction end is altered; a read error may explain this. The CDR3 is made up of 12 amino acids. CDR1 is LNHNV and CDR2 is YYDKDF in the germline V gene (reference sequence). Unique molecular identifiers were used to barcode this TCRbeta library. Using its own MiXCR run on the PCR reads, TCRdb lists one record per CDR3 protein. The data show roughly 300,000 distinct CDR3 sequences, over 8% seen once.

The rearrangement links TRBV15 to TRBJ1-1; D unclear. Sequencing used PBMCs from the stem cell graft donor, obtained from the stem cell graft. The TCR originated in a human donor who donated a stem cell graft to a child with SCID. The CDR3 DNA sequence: TGTGCCACCAGCCGACCTGTGTCGCACCCCCTCTTT. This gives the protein CATSRPVSHPLF.